What follows is one T cell receptor beta chain and its context. The treatment: oral pan-JAK inhibitor, 5-10 mg twice daily. The CDR3 extends over 16 amino acids. Germline values: CDR1 SGHDN, CDR2 FVKESK. Trimming left V 3 bases short and J 4 bases short, with 13 bases between. Reverse transcribed after extraction, RNA yielded cDNA as the sequencing template. Profiling relied on immunoSEQ multiplex PCR, and the TCRdb table lists in-frame clones only, not all of them. The sample yields roughly 40,000 clones, around three fifths seen once. The data belong to a study of CD8+ T cells in alopecia areata. The rearrangement links TRBV14 to TRBJ1-6; no clear D gene. The source was CD8+ T cells sorted from blood, collected at week 4, from a patient treated with tofacitinib. The sequence derives from a human donor with alopecia areata. CDR3: CASSHGQTRYNSPLHF. Here the CDR3 DNA reads TGTGCCAGCAGCCATGGGCAGACGAGATATAATTCACCCCTCCACTTT.